A single sample is the source of the 20 T cell receptor beta chains below, sequenced in a study of long-term antiretroviral therapy in people with HIV. Survey level was the resolution at which the v3.0 immunoSEQ assay ran. Sequencing was performed with immunoSEQ multiplex PCR; in TCRdb, only in-frame clones are kept and a portion is missing. Of 20,000 to 25,000 clones listed, about nine tenths were seen once; the top ten hold around 8.6%. The sequenced sample was unsorted PBMCs, obtained 0.2 years before starting antiretroviral therapy. The source of these receptors is a man between 18 and 29 years old with HIV.

This sequence joins TRBV5-1 and TRBJ1-2; D might be TRBD1 (5 bases). V gave up 0 bases and J gave up 6 bases, with 12 bases separating them. Germline CDR1 reads SGHRS; CDR2 reads YFSETQ. CDR3 length: 14 amino acids. CDR3 DNA: TGCGCCAGCAGCTTGGGGGGCGGACGGAATGGCTACACCTTC. It codes for CASSLGGGRNGYTF.

The chain employs TRBV5-6 and TRBJ1-6; D unresolved. Germline CDR1 reads SGHDT; CDR2 reads YYEEEE. The CDR3 is 14 amino acids. The V end lost 2 bases, the J end lost 5 bases, and 8 bases lay between the germline ends. CDR3 sequence: CASSFRQDNSPLHF. CDR3 nucleotides: TGTGCCAGCAGCTTCAGGCAGGATAATTCACCCCTCCACTTT. The variable domain in full, completed from reference TRBV5-6 and TRBJ1-6, reads DAGVTQSPTHLIKTRGQQVTLRCSPKSGHDTVSWYQQALGQGPQFIFQYYEEEERQRGNFPDRFSGHQFPNYSSELNVNALLLGDSALYLCASSFRQDNSPLHFGNGTRLTVT.

V usage is TRBV18 and J usage is TRBJ2-1; TRBD2 aligns across 10 bases. The V gene end was trimmed by 5 bases and the J gene end by 3 bases; junction bases not matched to a gene: 4. The CDR3 sequence is 15 residues long. Germline V gene sequence: CDR1 KGHSH, CDR2 LQKENI. CDR3 sequence: CASSTTSGDYNEQFF. CDR3 nucleotide sequence: TGTGCCAGCTCAACCACTAGCGGGGACTACAATGAGCAGTTCTTC.

This chain links TRBV7-6 with TRBJ1-4; unclear D gene. Germline V lookup: CDR1 SGHVS, CDR2 FNYEAQ. This CDR3 is 15 amino acids long. Trimming stripped 5 bases from V and 3 bases from J, with 13 bases between. Here the CDR3 DNA reads TGTGCCAGCAGCCTTAGCTGGTCAGCTAATGAAAAACTGTTTTTT. Its protein is CASSLSWSANEKLFF.

The J gene is TRBJ2-1, the V gene TRBV29-1, with 7 bases identical to TRBD2. Trimming removed 4 bases from V and 8 bases from J; junction bases left unmatched: 11. In germline, CDR1 is SQVTM, CDR2 ANQGSEA. The CDR3 length is 14 residues. CDR3 DNA: TGCAGCGTTGGAGGTGGGAGGGCCGGGGATGAGCAGTTCTTC. It codes for CSVGGGRAGDEQFF.

The V call is TRBV7-8, the J call TRBJ2-7, with D perhaps matching TRBD1 or TRBD2 (5 bases each). The CDR3 has 14 residues. Germline CDR1 SGHVS, CDR2 FQNEAQ. The V end lost 5 bases, the J end lost 4 bases, and 15 bases lay between the germline ends. As DNA, the CDR3 is TGTGCCAGCAGCCCCCGGGACGGAGCGTACGAGCAGTACTTC. Translated, it gives CASSPRDGAYEQYF.

The V gene is TRBV5-8, the J gene TRBJ2-3; 15 bases line up with TRBD2. The CDR3 runs 17 residues. V lost 4 bases and J lost 5; bases outside the gene matches: 8. The V gene's germline CDR1 is SGHTS and CDR2 YDEGEE. This CDR3 is CASSDGTSGGPVDTQYF. CDR3 nucleotide sequence: TGTGCCAGCAGCGACGGGACTAGCGGGGGGCCGGTAGATACGCAGTATTTT. Full variable domain (remainder filled in from reference TRBV5-8 and TRBJ2-3): EAGVTQSPTHLIKTRGQQATLRCSPISGHTSVYWYQQALGLGLQFLLWYDEGEERNRGNFPPRFSGRQFPNYSSELNVNALELEDSALYLCASSDGTSGGPVDTQYFGPGTRLTVL.

This chain connects TRBV18 to TRBJ2-1, with 7 bases that match TRBD2. CDR1 is KGHSH, CDR2 LQKENI, per germline. Trimming removed 8 bases from V and 4 bases from J; junction bases left unmatched: 8. The CDR3 is 14 residues long. Here the CDR3 DNA reads TGTGCCAGCACCCTACGTAGCGGGTACAATGAGCAGTTCTTC. Encoded protein: CASTLRSGYNEQFF.

This clone has only a few counts. The V call is TRBV4-3, the J call TRBJ1-6; D is ambiguous. V was shortened by 0 bases and J by 7 bases, with 13 bases between the two germline ends. The length of the CDR3 is 16 residues. Germline V gene data show CDR1 as LGHNA and CDR2 as YSLEER. In DNA form, the CDR3 reads TGCGCCAGCAGCCAAGATAGAATAACTGCGAATTCACCCCTCCACTTT. Its protein is CASSQDRITANSPLHF.

This clone was seen a handful of times. The chain carries TRBV4-3 and TRBJ2-7, with D perhaps TRBD1 (6 bases). V was pared by 6 bases and J by 8 bases, with 17 bases between. Germline V gene lookup returns CDR1 LGHNA and CDR2 YSLEER. The CDR3 runs to 13 residues. The CDR3 DNA is TGCGCCAGCAGTCTCTGGACAGACTCCCAGCAGTACTTC. It encodes CASSLWTDSQQYF.

This chain joins TRBV2 and TRBJ2-7; D remains ambiguous. Looked up from germline, CDR1 is SNHLY and CDR2 is FYNNEI. V dropped 6 bases and J dropped 6 bases, with 9 bases sitting between them. The length of the CDR3 is 11 residues. CDR3 sequence (DNA): TGTGCCAGCAGGACCCGATCCGAGCAGTACTTC. Translated, it gives CASRTRSEQYF.

About this clone itself: Relative to the germline gene, one junction end is altered; a read error may explain this. The CDR3 nucleotides are TGTGCTAGCAGCTTATCCGGGACCGGCGAGCAGTACTTC. The encoded protein is CASSLSGTGEQYF. The chain carries TRBV7-7 and TRBJ2-7; either TRBD1 or TRBD2 may supply D (5 bases each). CDR1 and CDR2 from the germline V gene are SSHAT and FNYEAQ (reference sequence). The CDR3 has 13 amino acids.

This clone has only one observation. This sequence joins TRBV19 and TRBJ2-6, with D possibly matching TRBD2 (6 bases). With 8 bases removed from V and 3 bases from J, the gap between germline ends came to 23 bases. In germline, CDR1 is LNHDA, CDR2 SQIVND (reference sequence). The CDR3 consists of 18 residues. The CDR3 sequence: CASCHSGLPQLGANVLTF. The CDR3 DNA sequence: TGTGCCAGTTGTCATAGCGGACTACCCCAACTTGGGGCCAACGTCCTGACTTTC.

The V gene is TRBV19, the J gene TRBJ2-5; TRBD2 matches 8 bases. This CDR3 is 15 amino acids long. The germline V gene encodes CDR1 LNHDA and CDR2 SQIVND (reference sequence). J was trimmed by 2 bases and V by 5 bases; bases with no gene match: 7. CDR3 DNA: TGTGCCAGTAGTGGTCGGGCTAGCGGGCAAGAGACCCAGTACTTC. Translation: CASSGRASGQETQYF.

In this sample, this clone is large. The V call is TRBV7-9, the J call TRBJ2-2; the D is unclear. The CDR3 covers 14 residues. CDR1 is SEHNR, CDR2 FQNEAQ, per germline (reference sequence). V was pared by 5 bases and J by 4 bases, with 11 bases between. The CDR3 bases are TGTGCCAGCAGCGGTTTTGTACCCACCGGGGAGCTGTTTTTT. Translated: CASSGFVPTGELFF. The whole variable domain, filled in from reference TRBV7-9 and TRBJ2-2, reads DTGVSQNPRHKITKRGQNVTFRCDPISEHNRLYWYRQTLGQGPEFLTYFQNEAQLEKSRLLSDRFSAERPKGSFSTLEIQRTEQGDSAMYLCASSGFVPTGELFFGEGSRLTVL.

This sequence joins TRBV7-9 and TRBJ2-1; no clear D gene. V was clipped by 5 bases and J by 10 bases, with 12 bases between them. Germline-derived CDR1 and CDR2 are SEHNR and FQNEAQ (reference sequence). The CDR3 is made up of 12 amino acids. CDR3 sequence reads: CASSGAEEEQFF. Written as DNA, the CDR3 is TGTGCCAGCAGCGGAGCCGAAGAGGAGCAGTTCTTC.

About this clone itself: The sample has other DNA sequences that encode this CDR3 too. This rearrangement joins TRBV14 to TRBJ1-5; D unclear. This CDR3 has 14 residues. Germline CDR1 SGHDN, CDR2 FVKESK. V shed 3 bases and J shed 4 bases, with 10 bases lying between them. This CDR3 reads CASSQAGINQPQHF. The CDR3 nucleotides read TGTGCCAGCAGCCAGGCGGGGATTAATCAGCCCCAGCATTTT.

This clone was seen a single time. The CDR3 DNA reads as TGTGCCAGCAGTAGTAGTAGATACGGGGAGCTGTTTTTT. Its protein is CASSSSRYGELFF. The V and J genes are TRBV6-5 and TRBJ2-2, with no clear D. This CDR3 contains 13 residues. V gave up 5 bases and J gave up 7 bases, with 11 bases separating them. CDR1 is MNHEY, CDR2 SVGAGI, per germline.

The rearrangement joins TRBV10-3 to TRBJ2-7; 10 bases agree with TRBD2. CDR1 is ENHRY and CDR2 is SYGVKD in the germline V gene. This CDR3 has 14 amino acids. With V trimmed by 7 bases and J by 6 bases, 9 bases remained unmatched. CDR3 DNA: TGTGCCATCAACAGCGGGAGGGCCGATTCCGAGCAGTACTTC. Its translation is CAINSGRADSEQYF.

This chain joins TRBV27 and TRBJ2-1; D is possibly TRBD1 or TRBD2 (5 bases each). The CDR3 is 12 residues long. V was trimmed by 8 bases and J by 9 bases, leaving 14 bases between them. Germline CDR1 reads MNHEY; CDR2 reads SMNVEV (reference sequence). The CDR3 reads CASGLTGGEQFF. In nucleotides, the CDR3 is TGTGCCAGCGGGCTAACTGGGGGTGAGCAGTTCTTC.